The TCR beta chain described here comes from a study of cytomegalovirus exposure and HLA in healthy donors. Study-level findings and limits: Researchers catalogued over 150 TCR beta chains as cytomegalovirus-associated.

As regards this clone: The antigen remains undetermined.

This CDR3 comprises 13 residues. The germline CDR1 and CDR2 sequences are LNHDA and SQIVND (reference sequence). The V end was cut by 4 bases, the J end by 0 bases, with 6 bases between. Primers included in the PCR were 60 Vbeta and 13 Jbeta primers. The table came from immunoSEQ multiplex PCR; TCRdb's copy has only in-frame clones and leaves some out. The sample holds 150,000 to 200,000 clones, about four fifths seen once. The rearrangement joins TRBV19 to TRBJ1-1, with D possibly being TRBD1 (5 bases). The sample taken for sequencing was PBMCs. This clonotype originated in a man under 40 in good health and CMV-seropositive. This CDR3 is CASSTTVNTEAFF. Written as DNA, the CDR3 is TGTGCCAGTAGTACGACAGTGAACACTGAAGCTTTCTTT.